Listed below are T cell receptor beta chains from one sample, sequenced in a study of T cells in Graves' hyperthyroidism and ophthalmopathy. TCRdb re-analysed the multiplex PCR reads in MiXCR, keeping a single row per CDR3 protein. Altogether about 710,000 distinct CDR3 sequences are present, about 17% being singletons, with the ten largest covering roughly 8%. Sequenced sample: blood. These receptors came from a man aged 18 to 29 with Graves' hyperthyroidism. Both conserved end residues are part of each CDR3. A D gene is named only where the DNA matches it firmly. Size is stated for part of the rows, as once, few or many counts, or as a class when the clone is expanded.

v_gene	abundance	j_gene	d_gene	len	CDR3aa	CDR3nt
TRBV7-3	many	TRBJ1-1	TRBD1	15	CASSPTGQLNTEAFF	TGTGCCAGCAGCCCGACGGGACAGTTAAACACTGAAGCTTTCTTT
TRBV6-2/TRBV6-3	-	TRBJ2-1	TRBD1	16	CASSSYRQGAVYEQFF	TGTGCCAGCAGTTCTTATCGACAGGGGGCAGTCTATGAGCAGTTCTTC
TRBV10-3	-	TRBJ1-1	-	13	CATRLGVNTEAFF	TGTGCCACCCGGTTAGGGGTGAACACTGAAGCTTTCTTT
TRBV4-1	few	TRBJ2-7	-	13	CASSQENRFTKYF	TGCGCCAGCAGCCAAGAAAACCGCTTTACGAAGTACTTC
TRBV2	-	TRBJ2-1	-	13	CASSEGGTPREFF	TGTGCCAGCAGTGAAGGGGGCACCCCCCGGGAGTTCTTC
TRBV28	many	TRBJ2-5	-	14	CASNLQGYQETQYF	TGTGCCAGCAACCTACAGGGTTACCAAGAGACCCAGTACTTC
TRBV20-1	-	TRBJ2-7	TRBD1	13	CSASLTGSYEQYF	TGCAGTGCTTCACTGACAGGGTCCTACGAGCAGTACTTC
TRBV28	-	TRBJ1-5	-	16	CASSTKSPVGNQPQHF	TGTGCCAGCAGTACCAAATCCCCGGTAGGCAATCAGCCCCAGCATTTT
TRBV6-1	few	TRBJ2-7	-	18	CASSEVVSVLSGLDEQYF	TGTGCCAGCAGTGAAGTGGTGTCAGTACTTAGTGGGCTTGACGAGCAGTACTTC
TRBV11-2	-	TRBJ2-1	TRBD2	15	CANSLSSGKYNEQFF	TGTGCCAACAGCTTATCTAGCGGGAAGTACAATGAGCAGTTCTTC
TRBV28	many	TRBJ1-4	-	13	CASSSGLPEKLFF	TGTGCCAGCAGCTCTGGACTGCCTGAAAAACTGTTTTTT
TRBV3-1	many	TRBJ1-4	-	13	CASSATVDEKLFF	TGTGCCAGCAGCGCAACAGTAGATGAAAAACTGTTTTTT
TRBV14	-	TRBJ2-3	TRBD2	16	CASSQVWAGGTDTQYF	TGTGCCAGCAGCCAAGTTTGGGCGGGAGGCACAGATACGCAGTATTTT
TRBV3-1	few	TRBJ2-5	TRBD2	14	CATRTSGIPETQYF	TGTGCCACCAGGACTAGCGGGATCCCAGAGACCCAGTACTTC
TRBV15	few	TRBJ2-1	TRBD2	17	CATSREGLAGPYNEQFF	TGTGCCACCAGCAGAGAGGGACTAGCGGGCCCGTACAATGAGCAGTTCTTC